These 32 T cell receptor beta chains originate from one sample sequenced in a study of T cell changes during pregnancy in multiple sclerosis. TCRdb's table, derived via immunoSEQ multiplex PCR, lists solely in-frame clones and lacks some. The sample consists of under 95,000 clones, roughly 92% of them appearing once. The sequencing here drew on peripheral blood, taken in the second trimester of pregnancy. These receptors all stem from a female donor with multiple sclerosis, enrolled in a pregnancy study.

The gene calls are TRBV5-4 and TRBJ2-2; unclear D gene. The CDR3 spans 14 residues. V lost 0 bases to trimming and J lost 4 bases, with 7 bases between them. Germline lookup yields CDR1 SGHNT and CDR2 YYREEE (reference sequence). This CDR3 is CASSLAGTTGELFF. The CDR3 region has the DNA TGTGCCAGCAGCTTGGCGGGTACCACCGGGGAGCTGTTTTTT.

The V gene is TRBV10-3, the J gene TRBJ2-1; TRBD2 matches at 9 bases. CDR1 and CDR2 from the germline V gene are ENHRY and SYGVKD. The J segment lost 4 bases and the V segment lost 5 bases, leaving 3 bases of the junction unmatched. The CDR3 contains 14 residues. The CDR3, as DNA: TGTGCCATCAGTTTAGCGGGAGAGTACAATGAGCAGTTCTTC. Encoded protein: CAISLAGEYNEQFF.

The rearrangement links TRBV30 to TRBJ1-4; D might be TRBD1 (6 bases). The CDR3 runs 14 residues. Germline loops: CDR1 GTSNPN, CDR2 SVGIG (reference sequence). Trimming pared 6 bases from V and 5 bases from J, leaving 16 bases between. The CDR3 DNA is TGTGCCTGCCTACAGGGCAGTCTAAATGAAAAACTGTTTTTT. This sequence encodes CACLQGSLNEKLFF. Drawing the rest from reference TRBV30 and TRBJ1-4, the complete variable domain is SQTIHQWPATLVQPVGSPLSLECTVEGTSNPNLYWYRQAAGRGLQLLFYSVGIGQISSEVPQNLSASRPQDRQFILSSKKLLLSDSGFYLCACLQGSLNEKLFFGSGTQLSVL.

Of note for this clone: The CDR3 ends on some other residue instead of the conserved phenylalanine or tryptophan, so this is likely a read error. It is unclear where the CDR3 begins or ends on the DNA, so no DNA is shown, and the CDR3 is as TCRdb lists it. V usage is TRBV9 and J usage is TRBJ2-7; the tabulated D call, TRBD2, remains unverified against the DNA. Germline-derived CDR1 and CDR2 are SGDLS and YYNGEE. The CDR3 region is 9 residues in length, termini included. The CDR3 sequence: CASSVALRS.

In this sample, this clone turned up a few times. The rearrangement uses TRBV5-3 and TRBJ1-2; 7 nucleotides align to TRBD1. TRBV5-3 is classed as an ORF, of uncertain function. The CDR3 length is 15 residues. Losses at the gene ends were 10 bases for V and 3 bases for J; bases not matched to a gene: 15. CDR3 DNA: TGTGCCCGAACCGGCAGGGGGGAACCTTACTATGGCTACACCTTC. Translation gives CARTGRGEPYYGYTF.

In DNA, the CDR3 is TGTGCCAGCAGCTTGGGGACAGGAACACTTGATACGCAGTATTTT. Translation gives CASSLGTGTLDTQYF. This rearrangement joins TRBV7-6 to TRBJ2-3, with TRBD1 identical over 8 bases. CDR1 is SGHVS and CDR2 is FNYEAQ in the germline V gene. This CDR3 has 15 residues. V lost 3 bases to trimming and J lost 6 bases; unmatched junction nucleotides: 8.

DNA of the CDR3: TGTGCCAGCAGTTTATTCGTGCAGGGAAACATTCAGTACTTC. Its protein is CASSLFVQGNIQYF. The chain joins TRBV28 to TRBJ2-4; a possible D gene is TRBD1 (5 bases). The CDR3 is made up of 14 amino acids. Per germline, CDR1 MDHEN and CDR2 SYDVKM. Trimming left V 1 base short and J 6 bases short, with 10 bases between.

CDR3 bases: TGTGCCAGCAGTATTGACAGGGGCGCCAGCTCTGGAAACACCATATATTTT. Protein sequence: CASSIDRGASSGNTIYF. J is TRBJ1-3 and V is TRBV28; 8 bases fit TRBD1. Germline assignment: CDR1 MDHEN and CDR2 SYDVKM. J was trimmed by 0 bases and V by 5 bases; bases with no gene match: 9. The length of the CDR3 is 17 residues.

This chain joins TRBV7-9 and TRBJ2-2; 10 bases are a match to TRBD2. V trimming: 5 bases; J trimming: 7 bases; junction bases outside the gene matches: 10. Germline assignment: CDR1 SEHNR and CDR2 FQNEAQ (reference sequence). The CDR3 has 16 residues. CDR3 residues: CASSKKPSGSNGELFF. The CDR3 nucleotides are TGTGCCAGCAGCAAAAAGCCTAGCGGGAGTAACGGGGAGCTGTTTTTT.

The V call is TRBV7-6, the J call TRBJ2-5, with 9 bases matching TRBD2. CDR1 and CDR2 from the germline V gene are SGHVS and FNYEAQ. The CDR3 consists of 17 residues. Trimming removed 1 base from V and 4 bases from J; junction bases left unmatched: 10. DNA for the CDR3: TGTGCCAGCAGCTTAGAGGCTTTCGGCGGGGGGGGAGAGACCCAGTACTTC. This codes for CASSLEAFGGGGETQYF.

This chain joins TRBV25-1 and TRBJ1-5; 9 bases are shared with TRBD1. The germline gives CDR1 MGHDK, CDR2 SYGVNS. The CDR3 covers 18 residues. J was trimmed by 3 bases and V by 3 bases; bases with no gene match: 12. Here the CDR3 reads CASSDRGTGPPYNQPQHF. Written as DNA, the CDR3 is TGTGCCAGCAGTGATCGCGGGACAGGGCCTCCCTACAATCAGCCCCAGCATTTT. The variable domain in full, completed from reference TRBV25-1 and TRBJ1-5, reads EADIYQTPRYLVIGTGKKITLECSQTMGHDKMYWYQQDPGMELHLIHYSYGVNSTEKGDLSSESTVSRIRTEHFPLTLESARPSHTSQYLCASSDRGTGPPYNQPQHFGDGTRLSIL.

This chain connects TRBV30 to TRBJ1-2; no definite D call. The CDR3 length is 12 residues. Germline values: CDR1 GTSNPN, CDR2 SVGIG (reference sequence). Deletions cut 1 base from V and 2 bases from J, with 5 bases between. For the CDR3, the DNA is TGTGCCTGGAGTGCGGGGAACTATGGCTACACCTTC. Protein product: CAWSAGNYGYTF.

The chain combines TRBV18 with TRBJ1-1; TRBD1 aligns across 9 bases. Germline CDR1 and CDR2: KGHSH and LQKENI. With 6 bases clipped from V and 5 bases from J, the junction kept 1 base outside the gene matches. The CDR3 length is 12 residues. The CDR3 loop is CASSGQGTEAFF. In DNA form, the CDR3 reads TGTGCCAGCTCTGGACAGGGGACTGAAGCTTTCTTT. Full variable domain (outside the CDR3, taken from reference TRBV18 and TRBJ1-1): NAGVMQNPRHLVRRRGQEARLRCSPMKGHSHVYWYRQLPEEGLKFMVYLQKENIIDESGMPKERFSAEFPKEGPSILRIQQVVRGDSAAYFCASSGQGTEAFFGQGTRLTVV.

The chain employs TRBV5-1 and TRBJ1-2, with 8 nucleotides matching TRBD1. The CDR3 extends over 13 amino acids. V gave up 3 bases and J gave up 7 bases; unmatched junction bases: 5. CDR1 and CDR2 (germline): SGHRS, YFSETQ. The CDR3 protein is CASSSQGDGGYTF. In DNA form, the CDR3 reads TGCGCCAGCAGCTCACAGGGGGATGGTGGCTACACCTTC.

The CDR3 sequence is CASSQVAGGTDTQYF. The CDR3 DNA follows: TGCGCCAGCAGCCAAGTAGCGGGGGGGACAGATACGCAGTATTTT. This chain joins TRBV4-3 and TRBJ2-3, with 11 bases aligning to TRBD2. CDR3 length: 15 amino acids. V gave up 1 base and J gave up 3 bases; unmatched junction bases: 0. Germline assignment: CDR1 LGHNA and CDR2 YSLEER.

CDR3 nucleotides: TGTGCCAGCAGCTTAGCGGGAGCTAGCACAGATACGCAGTATTTT. It encodes CASSLAGASTDTQYF. The chain has TRBV11-3 and TRBJ2-3, with D possibly being TRBD2 (6 bases). Trimming left V 1 base short and J 0 bases short, with 8 bases between. The germline V gene encodes CDR1 SGHNT and CDR2 YENEEA. CDR3 length equals 15 residues.

The gene calls are TRBV5-1 and TRBJ2-1; a weak D match, TRBD2 (6 bases). Germline V gene sequence: CDR1 SGHRS, CDR2 YFSETQ. V was clipped by 0 bases and J by 5 bases, with 12 bases between them. The CDR3 extends over 15 amino acids. CDR3 sequence (DNA): TGCGCCAGCAGCTTGGCCCGGGGACTTAACAATGAGCAGTTCTTC. Its translation: CASSLARGLNNEQFF. The variable domain in full, with the rest retrieved from reference TRBV5-1 and TRBJ2-1, is KAGVTQTPRYLIKTRGQQVTLSCSPISGHRSVSWYQQTPGQGLQFLFEYFSETQRNKGNFPGRFSGRQFSNSRSEMNVSTLELGDSALYLCASSLARGLNNEQFFGPGTRLTVL.

This rearrangement joins TRBV11-2 to TRBJ2-3; TRBD2 agrees at 15 bases. V lost 1 base to trimming and J lost 0 bases; unmatched junction nucleotides: 5. CDR1 is SGHAT and CDR2 is FQNNGV in the germline V gene. The CDR3 loop spans 19 amino acids. CDR3 amino acids: CASSLVGTSGGTSTDTQYF. The CDR3 DNA reads TGTGCCAGCAGCTTAGTAGGGACTAGCGGGGGGACTAGCACAGATACGCAGTATTTT.

This rearrangement joins TRBV6-1 to TRBJ2-1; 11 bases are shared with TRBD2. V was pared by 6 bases and J by 5 bases, with 6 bases of the junction left unmatched. Looked up from germline, CDR1 is MNHNS and CDR2 is SASEGT. This CDR3 region has 15 residues. CDR3 sequence (DNA): TGTGCCAGCAGAGCCGGGACTAGCGGCAACAATGAGCAGTTCTTC. Encoded protein: CASRAGTSGNNEQFF.

This chain connects TRBV6-5 to TRBJ1-1, with no clear D. V was pared by 5 bases and J by 7 bases, with 11 bases between. CDR3 length equals 12 residues. Germline CDR1 is MNHEY and CDR2 is SVGAGI. Here the CDR3 reads CASSHRNFEAFF. CDR3 nucleotide sequence: TGTGCCAGCAGTCACAGAAACTTTGAAGCTTTCTTT.

The chain employs TRBV7-9 and TRBJ1-5; D is ambiguous. The CDR3 runs 15 residues. Trimming removed 2 bases at V and 0 bases at J, with 8 bases between. Germline V gives CDR1 SEHNR, CDR2 FQNEAQ (reference sequence). The DNA for the CDR3 is TGTGCCAGCAGCTTACGAGGGAATAGCAATCAGCCCCAGCATTTT. It is translated as CASSLRGNSNQPQHF. Full variable domain (missing parts from reference TRBV7-9 and TRBJ1-5): DTGVSQNPRHKITKRGQNVTFRCDPISEHNRLYWYRQTLGQGPEFLTYFQNEAQLEKSRLLSDRFSAERPKGSFSTLEIQRTEQGDSAMYLCASSLRGNSNQPQHFGDGTRLSIL.

This clone has more than one count but fewer than ten. In DNA, the CDR3 is TGTGCCAGCAGTGATAATAGCGGGAGCCAAGAGACCCAGTACTTC. Encoded protein: CASSDNSGSQETQYF. J is TRBJ2-5 and V is TRBV6-1; TRBD2 matches 9 bases. The CDR3 extends over 15 amino acids. Per the germline V gene, CDR1 is MNHNS and CDR2 is SASEGT. Germline trimming cut 3 bases from V and 1 base from J; bases unmatched to any gene: 3.

V usage is TRBV15 and J usage is TRBJ2-1, with D possibly matching TRBD2 (7 bases). Per the germline V gene, CDR1 is LNHNV and CDR2 is YYDKDF (reference sequence). The ends were cut back, 3 bases at V and 4 bases at J, with 16 bases in the middle. The CDR3 is made up of 16 amino acids. DNA for the CDR3: TGTGCCACCAGCAGGGGCCGGGGGGCGTGGTACAATGAGCAGTTCTTC. This translates into CATSRGRGAWYNEQFF.

This clone was seen just once. V usage is TRBV27 and J usage is TRBJ1-5; D is possibly TRBD1 (5 bases). Germline V lookup: CDR1 MNHEY, CDR2 SMNVEV (reference sequence). Trimming removed 4 bases at V and 0 bases at J, with 16 bases between. The CDR3 totals 17 residues. CDR3 protein: CASSSKGDSDSNQPQHF. The CDR3 bases are TGTGCCAGCAGTTCGAAAGGGGACTCCGATAGCAATCAGCCCCAGCATTTT.

The chain has TRBV27 and TRBJ1-6; 7 nucleotides agree with TRBD1. Germline CDR1 is MNHEY and CDR2 is SMNVEV (reference sequence). The CDR3 loop spans 14 amino acids. After removal of 6 bases from V and 8 bases from J, the junction contained 7 bases not matched to a gene. In DNA form, the CDR3 reads TGTGCCAGCAGCGGGGGACAGTTCTATTCACCCCTCCACTTT. Encoded protein: CASSGGQFYSPLHF.

The sample holds one count of this clone. The chain has TRBV7-9 and TRBJ2-7; 13 nucleotides line up with TRBD2. The CDR3 covers 16 residues. Trimming at V came to 5 bases and at J to 3 bases, leaving 7 bases not matched to a gene. CDR1 is SEHNR and CDR2 is FQNEAQ in the germline V gene (reference sequence). The CDR3 nucleotides read TGTGCCAGCAGCCCTACACTAGCGGGGGGGAACTACGAGCAGTACTTC. The encoded protein is CASSPTLAGGNYEQYF.

The chain uses TRBV19 and TRBJ1-2; TRBD1 is a possible D gene (6 bases). Trimming removed 6 bases at V and 0 bases at J, with 11 bases between. Germline lookup yields CDR1 LNHDA and CDR2 SQIVND (reference sequence). The length of the CDR3 is 14 residues. The CDR3 DNA is TGTGCCAGTAGGATCTCAGGGGCTAACTATGGCTACACCTTC. This codes for CASRISGANYGYTF.

This chain connects TRBV7-2 to TRBJ1-4; weak D call: TRBD1 (6 bases). CDR1 and CDR2 (germline): SGHTA, FQGNSA. V shed 7 bases and J shed 7 bases, with 16 bases lying between them. The CDR3 spans 14 residues. In nucleotides, the CDR3 is TGTGCCAGCAAGGAGGGGGGGTTGAGTGAAAAACTGTTTTTT. Translation: CASKEGGLSEKLFF.

The chain has TRBV2 and TRBJ1-5; 7 bases line up with TRBD1. Trimming at V came to 4 bases and at J to 4 bases, leaving 16 bases not matched to a gene. This CDR3 has 18 residues. Germline CDR1 and CDR2: SNHLY and FYNNEI. The DNA for the CDR3 is TGTGCCAGCAGTGCACCACGACAGGGTTTAATTAGAAATCAGCCCCAGCATTTT. This gives the protein CASSAPRQGLIRNQPQHF.

This sequence joins TRBV20-1 and TRBJ2-7; D perhaps matches TRBD1 (5 bases). CDR1 is DFQATT, CDR2 SNEGSKA, per germline (reference sequence). Trimming shortened V by 5 bases and J by 4 bases, and 9 bases separated the two germline ends. The CDR3 is 11 amino acids. The CDR3 spells CSAPQGYEQYF. CDR3 DNA: TGCAGTGCTCCGCAGGGTTACGAGCAGTACTTC.

The genes are TRBV7-2 and TRBJ2-2, with D maybe TRBD2 (6 bases). Trimming shortened V by 1 base and J by 0 bases, and 12 bases separated the two germline ends. CDR3 length: 17 residues. Germline V lookup: CDR1 SGHTA, CDR2 FQGNSA. DNA for the CDR3: TGTGCCAGCAGCTTAGAGGCGATAGCGGCGAACACCGGGGAGCTGTTTTTT. It translates to CASSLEAIAANTGELFF.

The chain links TRBV9 to TRBJ1-1; unclear D gene. Germline values: CDR1 SGDLS, CDR2 YYNGEE. This CDR3 spans 16 amino acids. V lost 0 bases to trimming and J lost 1 base, with 13 bases between them. CDR3 amino acids: CASSVGPDGENTEAFF. In DNA form, the CDR3 reads TGTGCCAGCAGCGTAGGTCCGGACGGGGAGAACACTGAAGCTTTCTTT. Using reference TRBV9 and TRBJ1-1 for the parts outside the CDR3, the full variable domain is DSGVTQTPKHLITATGQRVTLRCSPRSGDLSVYWYQQSLDQGLQFLIQYYNGEERAKGNILERFSAQQFPDLHSELNLSSLELGDSALYFCASSVGPDGENTEAFFGQGTRLTVV.